The text below deals with one T cell receptor (beta chain). Its antigen remains unknown. The germline gives CDR1 DFQATT, CDR2 SNEGSKA (reference sequence). The CDR3 spans 16 residues. Trimming took 4 bases from V and 0 from J, leaving 13 bases between them. A J-beta primer mix and a sample-barcoded 5' primer were used in a second PCR of roughly 6 to 11 cycles. From the 5' RACE reads, TCRdb called clonotypes with MiXCR, one entry per CDR3 protein. The sample shows 1.5 million to 1.9 million distinct CDR3 sequences, 35% to 45% of them seen only once. This sample is part of a study of blood T cells in healthy people across ages. General study points: Naive CD4+ cell counts and diversity both ran higher in long-lived than in aged donors. Leaving the PBMCs unsorted stopped any conclusive comparison of naive versus antigen-experienced cells.

The receptor was derived from a woman aged 18 to 35 in good health. The chain joins TRBV20-1 to TRBJ1-6, with TRBD1 as a possible D gene (5 bases). The specimen was blood. The CDR3 DNA follows: TGCAGTGCTATCCCCGCAGGGAGCTCCTATAATTCACCCCTCCACTTT. Translation: CSAIPAGSSYNSPLHF.